Presented here are 27 T cell receptor beta chains from one specimen sequenced in a study of T cell responses to AZD1222 COVID-19 vaccine. The method was immunoSEQ multiplex PCR; TCRdb's version includes in-frame clones alone and lacks a portion of them. Found here are 45,000 to 55,000 clones, approximately 79% of them singletons; the top ten hold 10% to 13%. This sample comprised peripheral blood, obtained on day 0 of AZD1222 vaccination. The receptor set was obtained from an adult in good health.

A single count supports this clone. V gene TRBV2 combines with J gene TRBJ1-6; unclear D gene. The germline V gene encodes CDR1 SNHLY and CDR2 FYNNEI. V was trimmed by 7 bases and J by 1 base, leaving 17 bases between them. The CDR3 contains 17 residues. CDR3 residues: CASTRNQLGSYNSPLHF. The DNA for the CDR3 is TGTGCCAGCACCCGAAACCAGTTGGGGTCCTATAATTCACCCCTCCACTTT.

The V call is TRBV7-9, the J call TRBJ2-1, with unresolved D. Germline lookup yields CDR1 SEHNR and CDR2 FQNEAQ (reference sequence). The CDR3 sequence is 15 residues long. V dropped 1 base and J dropped 6 bases, with 13 bases sitting between them. DNA for the CDR3: TGTGCCAGCAGCTTAGGGTCGTCCAGGATCAATGAGCAGTTCTTC. Residues: CASSLGSSRINEQFF.

This sequence joins TRBV7-2 and TRBJ2-3; the match to TRBD2 covers 7 bases. This CDR3 is built from 15 residues. Germline CDR1 SGHTA, CDR2 FQGNSA. V gave up 7 bases and J gave up 5 bases; unmatched junction bases: 12. CDR3 protein: CASTRAGPMLDTQYF. CDR3 DNA: TGTGCCAGCACTCGAGCGGGGCCCATGTTAGATACGCAGTATTTT.

This rearrangement joins TRBV21-1 to TRBJ2-1; the DNA was not compared with TRBD1, the D call given in the table. TRBV21-1 is a pseudogene segment. The CDR3 is 14 amino acids. In DNA, the CDR3 is TGTGCCAGCAGCAAAGGGGGCGGATGCAATGAGCAGTTCTTC. This codes for CASSKGGGCNEQFF.

This clone appeared a single time. V gene TRBV2 combines with J gene TRBJ1-3, with D possibly being TRBD1 (5 bases). Trimming took 2 bases from V and 0 from J, leaving 14 bases between them. The germline V gene has CDR1 SNHLY and CDR2 FYNNEI. This CDR3 has 17 amino acids. The CDR3 is CASSERGLRFSGNTIYF. As DNA, the CDR3 is TGTGCCAGCAGTGAACGGGGCCTCCGATTCTCTGGAAACACCATATATTTT.

V gene TRBV5-1 combines with J gene TRBJ2-1, with TRBD2 identical over 8 bases. This CDR3 has 15 residues. V lost 2 bases, J lost 2 bases, and 3 bases stayed unmatched. Per germline, CDR1 SGHRS and CDR2 YFSETQ. The CDR3: CASSLGGRTYNEQFF. In DNA, the CDR3 is TGCGCCAGCAGCTTAGGCGGGAGGACCTACAATGAGCAGTTCTTC. The variable domain in full, with the rest retrieved from reference TRBV5-1 and TRBJ2-1, is KAGVTQTPRYLIKTRGQQVTLSCSPISGHRSVSWYQQTPGQGLQFLFEYFSETQRNKGNFPGRFSGRQFSNSRSEMNVSTLELGDSALYLCASSLGGRTYNEQFFGPGTRLTVL.

The chain combines TRBV28 with TRBJ1-6; D might be TRBD1 (6 bases). Germline CDR1 is MDHEN and CDR2 is SYDVKM. The CDR3 runs to 15 residues. Trimming took 1 base from V and 7 from J, leaving 11 bases between them. The DNA of the CDR3 is TGTGCCAGCAGTTTATCGGCAGGGACAAATTCACCCCTCCACTTT. As protein: CASSLSAGTNSPLHF.

There are a few counts of this clone. The chain recombines TRBV19 with TRBJ1-2, with TRBD1 matching over 7 bases. CDR1 is LNHDA, CDR2 SQIVND, per germline (reference sequence). The CDR3 loop spans 13 amino acids. The junction had 2 bases not matched to a gene; V was cut back by 3 bases and J by 4 bases. The CDR3 nucleotides read TGTGCCAGTAGTATGGACAGGTCCTATGGCTACACCTTC. Its protein product is CASSMDRSYGYTF.

The chain recombines TRBV19 with TRBJ1-3; maybe TRBD1 (6 bases). V shed 3 bases and J shed 0 bases, with 12 bases lying between them. Germline CDR1 and CDR2: LNHDA and SQIVND (reference sequence). The CDR3 totals 16 residues. Here the CDR3 reads CASSMSGTTSGNTIYF. In DNA, the CDR3 is TGTGCCAGTAGTATGTCCGGGACAACCTCTGGAAACACCATATATTTT.

CDR3 region: CASSNSGQETQYF. In nucleotides, the CDR3 is TGTGCCAGTAGTAATAGCGGCCAAGAGACCCAGTACTTC. The rearrangement joins TRBV19 to TRBJ2-5; maybe TRBD2 (6 bases). The V end lost 4 bases, the J end lost 1 base, and 7 bases lay between the germline ends. The CDR3 totals 13 residues. The germline V gene encodes CDR1 LNHDA and CDR2 SQIVND (reference sequence).

V and J are TRBV6-6 and TRBJ1-5; D might be TRBD1 (5 bases). Germline V lookup: CDR1 MNHNY, CDR2 SVGAGI (reference sequence). The CDR3 length is 16 residues. V lost 2 bases and J lost 0, with 11 bases in between. CDR3 loop: CASSYTGTASNQPQHF. The CDR3 nucleotides are TGTGCCAGCAGTTACACCGGGACCGCTAGCAATCAGCCCCAGCATTTT.

DNA of the CDR3: TGTGCCTGGAGTCTGGCCACGGGACAGAGTGGCTACACCTTC. It codes for CAWSLATGQSGYTF. This chain uses TRBV30 with TRBJ1-2, with 7 bases aligning to TRBD1. V lost 2 bases, J lost 7 bases, and 10 bases stayed unmatched. Germline-derived CDR1 and CDR2 are GTSNPN and SVGIG (reference sequence). This CDR3 comprises 14 residues.

This clone was picked up a small number of times. The chain links TRBV27 to TRBJ1-1, with no clear D. Germline CDR1 and CDR2: MNHEY and SMNVEV (reference sequence). With 5 bases removed from V and 1 base from J, the gap between germline ends came to 14 bases. The CDR3 runs 15 residues. In nucleotides, the CDR3 is TGTGCCAGCAGTCCCTATGTGGGAGGGAACACTGAAGCTTTCTTT. Its protein is CASSPYVGGNTEAFF.

In this sample, this clone turned up once. The chain carries TRBV11-1 and TRBJ1-4; 10 bases fit TRBD1. Per germline, CDR1 SGHAT and CDR2 FQDESV (reference sequence). The trim removed 5 bases at V and 8 bases at J, leaving 8 bases unmatched. The CDR3 has 15 amino acids. CDR3 in DNA: TGTGCCAGCAGCCTAAGGACAGGGGGGAACGAAAAACTGTTTTTT. It yields the protein CASSLRTGGNEKLFF.

J is TRBJ2-1 and V is TRBV28; 8 bases are shared with TRBD2. V lost 8 bases, J lost 4 bases, and 7 bases stayed unmatched. There are 14 residues in the CDR3. The germline V gene encodes CDR1 MDHEN and CDR2 SYDVKM. CDR3 in DNA: TGTGCCAGCCTACTAGCGGATAGATACAATGAGCAGTTCTTC. Translating it yields CASLLADRYNEQFF.

J is TRBJ1-4 and V is TRBV7-9, with D unclear. Germline CDR1 and CDR2: SEHNR and FQNEAQ (reference sequence). CDR3 size: 14 residues. Trimming took 3 bases from V and 7 from J, leaving 12 bases between them. CDR3 nucleotides: TGTGCCAGCAGCTTGGGTCACGGTATTGAAAAACTGTTTTTT. Its translation: CASSLGHGIEKLFF.

This clone has a handful of counts. The chain has TRBV27 and TRBJ2-2; no definite D call. Trimming stripped 6 bases from V and 5 bases from J, with 13 bases between. From germline, CDR1 is MNHEY and CDR2 SMNVEV (reference sequence). The CDR3 loop spans 14 amino acids. CDR3 nucleotides: TGTGCCAGCAGCTCCTCCAGGCCTACCGGGGAGCTGTTTTTT. Its translation is CASSSSRPTGELFF.

The chain has TRBV5-6 and TRBJ1-1; D is uncertain. CDR1 SGHDT and CDR2 YYEEEE come from the germline V gene. The CDR3 contains 11 residues. V was pared by 7 bases and J by 3 bases, with 7 bases between. The CDR3 is CASARDTEAFF. The CDR3 DNA reads as TGTGCCAGCGCTCGGGACACTGAAGCTTTCTTT.

V usage is TRBV11-3 and J usage is TRBJ1-3; D remains ambiguous. The length of the CDR3 is 15 residues. Germline loops: CDR1 SGHNT, CDR2 YENEEA. Trimming took 2 bases from V and 2 from J, leaving 10 bases between them. The CDR3 nucleotides read TGTGCCAGCAGCTTATCAGCAAACACTGGAAACACCATATATTTT. This codes for CASSLSANTGNTIYF.

The chain uses TRBV29-1 and TRBJ2-4, with unresolved D. The CDR3 totals 13 residues. V was cut by 6 bases and J by 7 bases, with 16 bases left in between. Germline V gene sequence: CDR1 SQVTM, CDR2 ANQGSEA. The CDR3 DNA follows: TGCAGCGTCGGCGACCCGGACCCTAACATTCAGTACTTC. Protein: CSVGDPDPNIQYF.

The genes are TRBV12-5 and TRBJ2-1; D not resolved. The CDR3 totals 11 residues. V was clipped by 8 bases and J by 6 bases, with 8 bases between them. The germline V gene encodes CDR1 LGHNT and CDR2 FRNRAP. In nucleotides, the CDR3 is TGTGCTAGTCAGTTAGTCAATGAGCAGTTCTTC. Translated: CASQLVNEQFF.

V and J are TRBV5-6 and TRBJ1-2; TRBD1 matches 9 bases. V was clipped by 4 bases and J by 4 bases; unmatched bases: 5. Germline CDR1 reads SGHDT; CDR2 reads YYEEEE. This CDR3 region has 14 residues. The CDR3 DNA follows: TGTGCCAGCAGCCCGGGACAGGGCGCCTATGGCTACACCTTC. Translation gives CASSPGQGAYGYTF.

V usage is TRBV7-2 and J usage is TRBJ2-3, with 7 positions matching TRBD1. V was pared by 6 bases and J by 0 bases, with 6 bases of the junction left unmatched. The CDR3 spans 15 residues. Germline CDR1 reads SGHTA; CDR2 reads FQGNSA. The CDR3 DNA is TGTGCCAGCAGTTCACAGGGGACAAGCACAGATACGCAGTATTTT. Translated: CASSSQGTSTDTQYF.

The chain joins TRBV6-5 to TRBJ1-2; 8 bases are a match to TRBD1. V shed 6 bases and J 4 bases; nucleotides not matched to a gene: 4. The CDR3 has 13 amino acids. Germline loops: CDR1 MNHEY, CDR2 SVGAGI. The CDR3 DNA is TGTGCCAGCAGCTCCGGACAGGGCTATGGCTACACCTTC. Amino acid sequence: CASSSGQGYGYTF.

This sequence joins TRBV12-5 and TRBJ2-2; tentatively, D is TRBD1 (6 bases). The germline CDR1 and CDR2 sequences are LGHNT and FRNRAP. CDR3 length: 14 amino acids. V was trimmed by 4 bases and J by 6 bases, leaving 12 bases between them. The CDR3 DNA reads TGTGCTAGTGGTTCGTACAGGGTATCCGGGGAGCTGTTTTTT. It codes for CASGSYRVSGELFF.

This clone was observed once. This sequence joins TRBV28 and TRBJ1-1; D remains ambiguous. Trimming removed 5 bases at V and 8 bases at J, with 9 bases between. Germline CDR1 is MDHEN and CDR2 is SYDVKM. The CDR3 sequence is 11 residues long. The CDR3 loop reads CASSPGLEAFF. The CDR3 nucleotides are TGTGCCAGCAGTCCCGGCCTGGAAGCTTTCTTT.

The gene calls are TRBV10-3 and TRBJ1-1; 9 bases align to TRBD1. The J segment lost 7 bases and the V segment lost 2 bases, leaving 5 bases of the junction unmatched. CDR3 size: 14 residues. Germline-derived CDR1 and CDR2 are ENHRY and SYGVKD. CDR3 sequence reads: CAISEGTGRGEAFF. The CDR3 DNA follows: TGTGCCATCAGTGAGGGGACAGGGCGGGGTGAAGCTTTCTTT.